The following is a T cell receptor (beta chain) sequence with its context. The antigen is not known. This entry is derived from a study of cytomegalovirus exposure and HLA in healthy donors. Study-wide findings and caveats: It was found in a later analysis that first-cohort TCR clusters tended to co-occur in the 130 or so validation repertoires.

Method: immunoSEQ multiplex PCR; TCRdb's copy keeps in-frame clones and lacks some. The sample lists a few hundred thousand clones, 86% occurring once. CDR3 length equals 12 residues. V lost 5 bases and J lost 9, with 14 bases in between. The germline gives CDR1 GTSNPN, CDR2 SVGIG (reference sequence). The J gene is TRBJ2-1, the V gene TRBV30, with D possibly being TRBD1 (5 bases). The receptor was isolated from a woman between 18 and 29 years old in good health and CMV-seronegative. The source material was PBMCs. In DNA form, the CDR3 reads TGTGCCTGGGGACGGCTTGGGGCTGAGCAGTTCTTC. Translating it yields CAWGRLGAEQFF.